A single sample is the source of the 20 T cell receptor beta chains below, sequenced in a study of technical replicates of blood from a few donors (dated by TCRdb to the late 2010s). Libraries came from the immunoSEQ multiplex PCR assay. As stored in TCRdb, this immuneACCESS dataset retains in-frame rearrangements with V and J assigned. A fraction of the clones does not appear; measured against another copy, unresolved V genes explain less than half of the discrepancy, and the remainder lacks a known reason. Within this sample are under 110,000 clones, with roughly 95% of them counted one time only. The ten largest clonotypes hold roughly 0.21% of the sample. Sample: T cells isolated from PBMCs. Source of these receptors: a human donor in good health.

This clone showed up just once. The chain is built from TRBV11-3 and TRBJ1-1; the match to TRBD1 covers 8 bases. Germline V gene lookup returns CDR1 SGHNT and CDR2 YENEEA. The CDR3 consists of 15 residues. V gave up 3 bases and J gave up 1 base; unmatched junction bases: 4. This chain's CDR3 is CASSFRDRGNTEAFF. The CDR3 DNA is TGTGCCAGCAGCTTCCGCGACAGGGGGAACACTGAAGCTTTCTTT.

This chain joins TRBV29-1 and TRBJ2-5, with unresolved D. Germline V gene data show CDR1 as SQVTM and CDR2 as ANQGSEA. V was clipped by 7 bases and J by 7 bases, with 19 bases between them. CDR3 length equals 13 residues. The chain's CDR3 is CSALPLASGTQYF. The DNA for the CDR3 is TGCAGCGCCTTACCCTTAGCTTCCGGGACCCAGTACTTC.

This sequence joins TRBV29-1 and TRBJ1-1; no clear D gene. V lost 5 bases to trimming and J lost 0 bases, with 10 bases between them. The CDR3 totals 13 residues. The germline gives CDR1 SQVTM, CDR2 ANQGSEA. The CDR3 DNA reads TGCAGCGTTTTTAGCCTCCTGAACACTGAAGCTTTCTTT. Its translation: CSVFSLLNTEAFF.

This chain's CDR3 is CASRKAGEIGTDTQYF. DNA for the CDR3: TGTGCCAGCAGAAAAGCGGGAGAGATAGGGACAGATACGCAGTATTTT. V gene TRBV5-4 combines with J gene TRBJ2-3, with 8 bases identical to TRBD2. From germline, CDR1 is SGHNT and CDR2 YYREEE (reference sequence). The CDR3 extends over 16 amino acids. Unmatched junction bases numbered 11, after V lost 5 bases and J lost 3 bases.

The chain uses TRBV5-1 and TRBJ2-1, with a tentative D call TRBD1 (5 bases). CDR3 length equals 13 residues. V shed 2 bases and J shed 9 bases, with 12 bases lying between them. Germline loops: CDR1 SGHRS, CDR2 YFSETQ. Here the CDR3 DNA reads TGCGCCAGCAGCTTTCAGGGTCCAGTTGAGCAGTTCTTC. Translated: CASSFQGPVEQFF.

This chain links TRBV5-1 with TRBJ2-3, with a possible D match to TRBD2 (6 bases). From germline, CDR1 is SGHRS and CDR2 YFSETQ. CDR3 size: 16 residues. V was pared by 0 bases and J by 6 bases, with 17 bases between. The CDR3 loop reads CASSLGRGPIYDTQYF. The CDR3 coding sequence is TGCGCCAGCAGCTTGGGGAGGGGCCCGATTTACGATACGCAGTATTTT.

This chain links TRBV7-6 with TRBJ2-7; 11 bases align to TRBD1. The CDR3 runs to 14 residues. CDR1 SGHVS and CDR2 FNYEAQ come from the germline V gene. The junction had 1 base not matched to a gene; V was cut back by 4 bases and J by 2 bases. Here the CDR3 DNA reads TGTGCCAGCAGCTCGGGACAGGGGGCCTACGAGCAGTACTTC. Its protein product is CASSSGQGAYEQYF.

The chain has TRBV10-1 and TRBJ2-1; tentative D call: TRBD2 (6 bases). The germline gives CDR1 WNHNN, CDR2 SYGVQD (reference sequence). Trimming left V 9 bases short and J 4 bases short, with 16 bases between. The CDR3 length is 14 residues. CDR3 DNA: TGCGCCAGTTCAGGCCTAGCGACTTACAATGAGCAGTTCTTC. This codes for CASSGLATYNEQFF.

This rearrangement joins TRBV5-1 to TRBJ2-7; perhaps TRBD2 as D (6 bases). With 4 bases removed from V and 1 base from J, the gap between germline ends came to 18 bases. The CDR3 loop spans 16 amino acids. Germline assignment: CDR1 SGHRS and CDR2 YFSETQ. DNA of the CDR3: TGCGCCAGCAGCCGCGGGGCGAGGACCTTGTCCTACGAGCAGTACTTC. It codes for CASSRGARTLSYEQYF.

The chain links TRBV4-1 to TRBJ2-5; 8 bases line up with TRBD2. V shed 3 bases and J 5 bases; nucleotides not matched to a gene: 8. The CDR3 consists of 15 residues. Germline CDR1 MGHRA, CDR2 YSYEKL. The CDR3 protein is CASSQTGGSGETQYF. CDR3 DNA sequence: TGCGCCAGCAGCCAGACGGGAGGGTCGGGCGAGACCCAGTACTTC.

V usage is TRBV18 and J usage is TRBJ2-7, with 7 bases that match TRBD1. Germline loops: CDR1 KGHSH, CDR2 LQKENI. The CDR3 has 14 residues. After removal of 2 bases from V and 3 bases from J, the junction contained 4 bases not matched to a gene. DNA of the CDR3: TGTGCCAGCTCACCATCGGGACAGCTCTACGAGCAGTACTTC. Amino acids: CASSPSGQLYEQYF.

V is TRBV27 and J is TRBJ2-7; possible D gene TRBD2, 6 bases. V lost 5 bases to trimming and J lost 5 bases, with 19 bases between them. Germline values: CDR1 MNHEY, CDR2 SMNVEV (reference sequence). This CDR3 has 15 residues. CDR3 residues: CASSLGTGDLDEQYF. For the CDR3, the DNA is TGTGCCAGCAGTCTCGGGACGGGAGATCTGGACGAGCAGTACTTC.

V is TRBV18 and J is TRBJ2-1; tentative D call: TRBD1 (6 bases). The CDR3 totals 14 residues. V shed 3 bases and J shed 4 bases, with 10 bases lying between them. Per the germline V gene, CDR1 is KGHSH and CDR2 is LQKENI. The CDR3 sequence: CASSPGAIYNEQFF. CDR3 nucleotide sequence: TGTGCCAGCTCACCGGGGGCTATATACAATGAGCAGTTCTTC.

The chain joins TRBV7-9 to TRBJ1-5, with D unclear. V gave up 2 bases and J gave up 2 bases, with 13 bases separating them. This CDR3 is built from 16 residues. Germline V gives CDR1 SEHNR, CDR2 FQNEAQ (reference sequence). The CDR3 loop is CASSLYFPNGNQPQHF. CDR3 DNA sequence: TGTGCCAGCAGCTTATACTTCCCGAATGGCAATCAGCCCCAGCATTTT.

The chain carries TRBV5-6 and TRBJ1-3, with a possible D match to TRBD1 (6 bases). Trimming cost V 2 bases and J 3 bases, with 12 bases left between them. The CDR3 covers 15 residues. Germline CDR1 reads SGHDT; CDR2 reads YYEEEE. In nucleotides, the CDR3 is TGTGCCAGCAGCTTACTGGACAGAGATGGAAACACCATATATTTT. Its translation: CASSLLDRDGNTIYF.

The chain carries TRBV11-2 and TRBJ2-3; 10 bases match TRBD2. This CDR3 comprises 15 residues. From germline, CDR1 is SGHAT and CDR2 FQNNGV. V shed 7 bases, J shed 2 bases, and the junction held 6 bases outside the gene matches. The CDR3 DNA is TGTGCCAGCACCGTAGCGGGAGGCCCCACAGATACGCAGTATTTT. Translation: CASTVAGGPTDTQYF.

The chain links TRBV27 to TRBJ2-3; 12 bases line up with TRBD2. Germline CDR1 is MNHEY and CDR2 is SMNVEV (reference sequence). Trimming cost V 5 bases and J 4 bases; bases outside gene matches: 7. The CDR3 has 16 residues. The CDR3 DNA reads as TGTGCCAGCAGTCCGCGGACTAGCGGGGACCCAGATACGCAGTATTTT. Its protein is CASSPRTSGDPDTQYF.

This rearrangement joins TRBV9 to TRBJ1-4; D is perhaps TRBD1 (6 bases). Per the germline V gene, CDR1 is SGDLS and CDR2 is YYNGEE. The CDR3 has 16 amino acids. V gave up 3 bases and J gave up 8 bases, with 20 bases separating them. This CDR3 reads CASSEGGGAVQEKLFF. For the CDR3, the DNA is TGTGCCAGCAGCGAGGGTGGGGGGGCCGTTCAGGAAAAACTGTTTTTT.

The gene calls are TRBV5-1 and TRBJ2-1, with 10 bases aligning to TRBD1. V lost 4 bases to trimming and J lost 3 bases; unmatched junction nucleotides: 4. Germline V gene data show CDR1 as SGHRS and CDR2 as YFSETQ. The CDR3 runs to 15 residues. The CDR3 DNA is TGCGCCAGCAGCGCCCGGGACAGGGGCTACAATGAGCAGTTCTTC. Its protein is CASSARDRGYNEQFF.

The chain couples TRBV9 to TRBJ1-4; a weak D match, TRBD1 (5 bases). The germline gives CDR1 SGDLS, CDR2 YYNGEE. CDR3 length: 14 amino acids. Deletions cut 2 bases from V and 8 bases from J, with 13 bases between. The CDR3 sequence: CASSVGGSDEKLFF. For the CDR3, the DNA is TGTGCCAGCAGCGTGGGGGGGTCGGACGAAAAACTGTTTTTT. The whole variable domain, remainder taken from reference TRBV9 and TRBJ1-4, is DSGVTQTPKHLITATGQRVTLRCSPRSGDLSVYWYQQSLDQGLQFLIQYYNGEERAKGNILERFSAQQFPDLHSELNLSSLELGDSALYFCASSVGGSDEKLFFGSGTQLSVL.